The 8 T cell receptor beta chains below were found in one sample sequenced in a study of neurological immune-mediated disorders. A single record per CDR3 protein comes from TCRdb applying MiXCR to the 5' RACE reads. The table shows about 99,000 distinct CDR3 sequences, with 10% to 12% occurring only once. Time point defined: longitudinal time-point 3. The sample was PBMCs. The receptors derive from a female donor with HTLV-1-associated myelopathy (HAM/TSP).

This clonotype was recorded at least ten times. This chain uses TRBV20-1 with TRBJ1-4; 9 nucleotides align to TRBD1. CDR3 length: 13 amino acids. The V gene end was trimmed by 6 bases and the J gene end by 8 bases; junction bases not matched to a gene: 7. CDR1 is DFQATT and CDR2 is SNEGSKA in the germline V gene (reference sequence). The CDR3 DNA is TGCAGTGCCCAGGGACAGGGAAACGAAAAACTGTTTTTT. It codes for CSAQGQGNEKLFF.

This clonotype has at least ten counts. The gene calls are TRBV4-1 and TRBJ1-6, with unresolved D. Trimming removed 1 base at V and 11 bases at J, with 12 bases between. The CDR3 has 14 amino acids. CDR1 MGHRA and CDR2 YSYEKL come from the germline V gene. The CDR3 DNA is TGCGCCAGCAGCCAAGTGACACCGCCCACACCCCTCCACTTT. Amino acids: CASSQVTPPTPLHF.

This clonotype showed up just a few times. The CDR3 DNA is TGCAGTGCTCGAAGGGTTCCCCTAATAGGCCTCCACTTT. Its translation is CSARRVPLIGLHF. The chain employs TRBV20-1 and TRBJ1-6; D remains ambiguous. Germline-derived CDR1 and CDR2 are DFQATT and SNEGSKA (reference sequence). There are 13 residues in the CDR3. V was pared by 5 bases and J by 15 bases, with 20 bases between.

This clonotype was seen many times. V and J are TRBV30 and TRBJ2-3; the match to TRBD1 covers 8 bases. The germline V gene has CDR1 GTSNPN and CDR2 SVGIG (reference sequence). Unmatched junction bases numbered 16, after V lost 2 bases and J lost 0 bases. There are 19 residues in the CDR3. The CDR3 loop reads CAWSRQWAFGTGSTDTQYF. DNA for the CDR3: TGTGCCTGGAGTAGACAATGGGCCTTCGGGACAGGTAGCACAGATACGCAGTATTTT. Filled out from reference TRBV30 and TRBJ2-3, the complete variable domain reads SQTIHQWPATLVQPVGSPLSLECTVEGTSNPNLYWYRQAAGRGLQLLFYSVGIGQISSEVPQNLSASRPQDRQFILSSKKLLLSDSGFYLCAWSRQWAFGTGSTDTQYFGPGTRLTVL.

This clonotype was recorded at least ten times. In nucleotides, the CDR3 is TGCGCCAGCAGTGAGACGAGTTCCAGCTACGAGCAGTACTTC. As protein: CASSETSSSYEQYF. The chain uses TRBV5-1 and TRBJ2-7; D is undetermined. Germline CDR1 reads SGHRS; CDR2 reads YFSETQ. This CDR3 is 14 amino acids long. The V end lost 5 bases, the J end lost 3 bases, and 15 bases lay between the germline ends. Filled out from reference TRBV5-1 and TRBJ2-7, the complete variable domain reads KAGVTQTPRYLIKTRGQQVTLSCSPISGHRSVSWYQQTPGQGLQFLFEYFSETQRNKGNFPGRFSGRQFSNSRSEMNVSTLELGDSALYLCASSETSSSYEQYFGPGTRLTVT.

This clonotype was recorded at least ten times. The CDR3 DNA reads TGTGCCAGCCGAGGACAGGGGCCTCGCTACGAGCAGTACTTC. Translation: CASRGQGPRYEQYF. The chain uses TRBV6-6 and TRBJ2-7; 9 bases match TRBD1. J lost 3 bases, V lost 8 bases, and 8 bases had no gene match. CDR3 size: 14 residues. Germline values: CDR1 MNHNY, CDR2 SVGAGI (reference sequence).

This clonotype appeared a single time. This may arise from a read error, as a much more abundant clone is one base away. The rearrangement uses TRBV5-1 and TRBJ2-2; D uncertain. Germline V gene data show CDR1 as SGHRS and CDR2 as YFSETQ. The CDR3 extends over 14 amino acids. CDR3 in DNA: TGCGCCAGCAGAGTAACAACGAACACCAGGGAGCTGTTTTTT. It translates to CASRVTTNTRELFF.

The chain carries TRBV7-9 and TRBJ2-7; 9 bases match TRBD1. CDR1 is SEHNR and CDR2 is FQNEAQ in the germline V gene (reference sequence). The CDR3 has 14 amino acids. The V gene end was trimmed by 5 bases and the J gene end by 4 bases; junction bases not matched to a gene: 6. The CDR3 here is CASSPGTGKYEQYF. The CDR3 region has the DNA TGTGCCAGCAGCCCCGGGACAGGGAAATACGAGCAGTACTTC. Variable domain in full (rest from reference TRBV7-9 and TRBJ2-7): DTGVSQNPRHKITKRGQNVTFRCDPISEHNRLYWYRQTLGQGPEFLTYFQNEAQLEKSRLLSDRFSAERPKGSFSTLEIQRTEQGDSAMYLCASSPGTGKYEQYFGPGTRLTVT.